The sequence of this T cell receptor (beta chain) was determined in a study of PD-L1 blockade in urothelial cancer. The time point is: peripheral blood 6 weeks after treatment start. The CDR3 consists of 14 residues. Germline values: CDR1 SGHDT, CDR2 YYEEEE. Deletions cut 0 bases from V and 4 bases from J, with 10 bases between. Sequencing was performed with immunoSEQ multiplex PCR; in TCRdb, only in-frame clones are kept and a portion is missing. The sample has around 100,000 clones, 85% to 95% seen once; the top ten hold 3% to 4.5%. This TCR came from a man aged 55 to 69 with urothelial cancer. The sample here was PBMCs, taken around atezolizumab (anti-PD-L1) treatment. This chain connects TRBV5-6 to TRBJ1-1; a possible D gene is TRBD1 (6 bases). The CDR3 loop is CASSLVGGSTEAFF. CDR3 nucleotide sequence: TGTGCCAGCAGCTTGGTTGGGGGCAGCACTGAAGCTTTCTTT.